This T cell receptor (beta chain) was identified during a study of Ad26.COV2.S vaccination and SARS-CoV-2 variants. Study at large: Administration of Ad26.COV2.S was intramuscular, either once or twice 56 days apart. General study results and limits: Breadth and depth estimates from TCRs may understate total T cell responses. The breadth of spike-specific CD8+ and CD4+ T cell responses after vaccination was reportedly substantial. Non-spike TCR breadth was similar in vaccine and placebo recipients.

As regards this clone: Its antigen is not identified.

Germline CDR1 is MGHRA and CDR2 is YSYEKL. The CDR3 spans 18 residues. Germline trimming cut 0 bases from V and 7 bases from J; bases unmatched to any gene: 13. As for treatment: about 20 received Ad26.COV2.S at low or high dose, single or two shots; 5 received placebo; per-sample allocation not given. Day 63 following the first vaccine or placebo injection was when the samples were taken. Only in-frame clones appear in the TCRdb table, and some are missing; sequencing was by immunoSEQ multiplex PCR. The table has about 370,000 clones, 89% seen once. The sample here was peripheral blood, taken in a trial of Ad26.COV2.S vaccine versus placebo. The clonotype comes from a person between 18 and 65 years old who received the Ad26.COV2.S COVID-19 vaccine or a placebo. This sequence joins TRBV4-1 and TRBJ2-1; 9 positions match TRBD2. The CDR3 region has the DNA TGCGCCAGCAGCCAAGACATGGAGTGGCTAGCGGGGAAGAATGAGCAGTTCTTC. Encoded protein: CASSQDMEWLAGKNEQFF.